This passage covers 14 T cell receptor beta chains from one sample sequenced in a study of identical twins. TCRdb redid the calling of the 5' RACE reads with MiXCR, one entry per CDR3 protein. Among some 500,000 distinct CDR3 sequences listed, around 9.6% were seen once. Separately, the same data were catalogued under a study of yellow fever vaccine responses in identical twins.

Sequencing input: PBMCs. Receptor source: a woman aged 18-35 years in good health.

This clonotype occurred a few times. DNA for the CDR3: TGCAGTGCTAGAGATCTGGGAACAGGAGATTTCGAGACCCAGTACTTC. It specifies CSARDLGTGDFETQYF. The chain carries TRBV20-1 and TRBJ2-5; weak D call: TRBD1 (5 bases). Germline CDR1 is DFQATT and CDR2 is SNEGSKA (reference sequence). The CDR3 spans 16 residues. Trimming took 0 bases from V and 5 from J, leaving 19 bases between them.

The J gene is TRBJ2-1, the V gene TRBV11-2; D remains unclear. Germline CDR1 and CDR2: SGHAT and FQNNGV. This CDR3 contains 16 residues. V was trimmed by 5 bases and J by 5 bases, leaving 19 bases between them. The CDR3 is CASSRLLVSVDNEQFF. The CDR3 DNA reads as TGTGCCAGCAGCCGGCTCCTAGTGTCCGTCGACAATGAGCAGTTCTTC.

A few counts support this clonotype. The rearrangement joins TRBV6-2 or TRBV6-3 to TRBJ1-1; a possible D gene is TRBD1 (6 bases). The CDR3 spans 12 residues. Germline CDR1 and CDR2: MNHEY and SVGEGT. V shed 6 bases and J shed 7 bases, with 12 bases lying between them. The CDR3 reads CASSPARGEAFF. CDR3 nucleotides: TGTGCCAGCAGCCCGGCCAGGGGTGAAGCTTTCTTT.

This chain joins TRBV15 and TRBJ1-4; no clear D. The CDR3 has 16 residues. Germline CDR1 LNHNV, CDR2 YYDKDF (reference sequence). The germline V and J ends were trimmed by 1 base and 4 bases, with 13 bases remaining between them. CDR3 coding DNA: TGTGCCACCAGCAGAGGCCAGACCATGGTTAATGAAAAACTGTTTTTT. Translating it yields CATSRGQTMVNEKLFF.

The chain carries TRBV20-1 and TRBJ2-7; 8 nucleotides line up with TRBD2. V gave up 3 bases and J gave up 4 bases; unmatched junction bases: 5. The germline V gene encodes CDR1 DFQATT and CDR2 SNEGSKA (reference sequence). The CDR3 loop spans 13 amino acids. The CDR3 sequence: CSARVAGSYEQYF. For the CDR3, the DNA is TGCAGTGCTAGGGTAGCGGGATCGTACGAGCAGTACTTC.

This clonotype was seen many times. The CDR3 loop is CASSQDRGPSYEQYF. CDR3 coding DNA: TGCGCCAGCAGCCAGGACAGGGGTCCCTCCTACGAGCAGTACTTC. This sequence joins TRBV4-1 and TRBJ2-7, with 9 bases fitting TRBD1. The CDR3 is 15 amino acids. Losses at the gene ends were 3 bases for V and 0 bases for J; bases not matched to a gene: 3. Germline lookup yields CDR1 MGHRA and CDR2 YSYEKL.

This clonotype was observed many times. The chain uses TRBV2 and TRBJ2-3, with D possibly TRBD1 on 6 matching bases. V dropped 2 bases and J dropped 3 bases, with 12 bases sitting between them. The CDR3 is 15 residues long. Germline V gene sequence: CDR1 SNHLY, CDR2 FYNNEI. CDR3 in amino acids: CASSELAGVTDTQYF. The CDR3 DNA follows: TGTGCCAGCAGTGAACTGGCAGGGGTGACAGATACGCAGTATTTT.

The table lists this clonotype with a few counts. The rearrangement links TRBV7-2 to TRBJ1-4; tentative D call: TRBD1 (6 bases). The CDR3 length is 13 residues. Per the germline V gene, CDR1 is SGHTA and CDR2 is FQGNSA. Trimming stripped 5 bases from V and 15 bases from J, with 19 bases between. CDR3 in amino acids: CASSPPGWDKLFF. CDR3 DNA: TGTGCCAGCAGCCCCCCCGGATGGGACAAATTGTTTTTT. Variable domain in full (rest from reference TRBV7-2 and TRBJ1-4): GAGVSQSPSNKVTEKGKDVELRCDPISGHTALYWYRQSLGQGLEFLIYFQGNSAPDKSGLPSDRFSAERTGGSVSTLTIQRTQQEDSAVYLCASSPPGWDKLFFGSGTQLSVL.

This clonotype showed up just a few times. This chain uses TRBV20-1 with TRBJ1-2; a possible D gene is TRBD1 (5 bases). Germline V gene sequence: CDR1 DFQATT, CDR2 SNEGSKA (reference sequence). Between the trimmed V and J ends, which lost 6 bases and 7 bases, there was a span of 12 bases. The CDR3 is 11 residues long. The CDR3 nucleotides read TGCAGTGCCGGGGACGACGGTGGCTACACCTTC. Translated, it gives CSAGDDGGYTF.

This clonotype was counted at least ten times. The chain couples TRBV6-5 to TRBJ2-2, with TRBD2 as a possible D gene (5 bases). The CDR3 consists of 15 residues. With 2 bases removed from V and 5 bases from J, the gap between germline ends came to 12 bases. Germline V gene data show CDR1 as MNHEY and CDR2 as SVGAGI. CDR3: CASSYPRGGTGELFF. CDR3 DNA: TGTGCCAGCAGTTACCCCCGGGGTGGGACCGGGGAGCTGTTTTTT.

The CDR3 spells CASSQDPQAAINEQYF. CDR3 bases: TGCGCCAGCAGCCAAGACCCGCAGGCGGCGATAAACGAGCAGTACTTC. The chain couples TRBV4-3 to TRBJ2-7; no firm D call. V was pared by 0 bases and J by 5 bases, with 17 bases between. The CDR3 consists of 16 residues. Germline CDR1 LGHNA, CDR2 YSLEER.

Many counts were recorded for this clonotype. The CDR3 bases are TGCAGTGCTATACCGGGACAGGGTCTGGACACTGAAGCTTTCTTT. Its translation: CSAIPGQGLDTEAFF. The chain couples TRBV20-1 to TRBJ1-1; 9 bases fit TRBD1. V lost 4 bases to trimming and J lost 3 bases; unmatched junction nucleotides: 9. Looked up from germline, CDR1 is DFQATT and CDR2 is SNEGSKA (reference sequence). This CDR3 is built from 15 residues.

The CDR3 sequence: CASSLEAGVGTGELFF. The CDR3 DNA reads as TGTGCCAGCAGCTTAGAGGCAGGGGTGGGGACCGGGGAGCTGTTTTTT. The rearrangement links TRBV7-2 to TRBJ2-2; the D gene is possibly TRBD1 (6 bases). Germline V gives CDR1 SGHTA, CDR2 FQGNSA. V was trimmed by 1 base and J by 5 bases, leaving 14 bases between them. This CDR3 is 16 amino acids long.

This clonotype has just a few counts. V gene TRBV5-1 combines with J gene TRBJ2-6; weak D call: TRBD1 (6 bases). Trimming shortened V by 5 bases and J by 0 bases, and 18 bases separated the two germline ends. The germline V gene has CDR1 SGHRS and CDR2 YFSETQ. The CDR3 spans 18 residues. The CDR3: CASSSMGTSYSGANVLTF. The CDR3, as DNA: TGCGCCAGCAGTTCGATGGGGACATCTTACTCTGGGGCCAACGTCCTGACTTTC.